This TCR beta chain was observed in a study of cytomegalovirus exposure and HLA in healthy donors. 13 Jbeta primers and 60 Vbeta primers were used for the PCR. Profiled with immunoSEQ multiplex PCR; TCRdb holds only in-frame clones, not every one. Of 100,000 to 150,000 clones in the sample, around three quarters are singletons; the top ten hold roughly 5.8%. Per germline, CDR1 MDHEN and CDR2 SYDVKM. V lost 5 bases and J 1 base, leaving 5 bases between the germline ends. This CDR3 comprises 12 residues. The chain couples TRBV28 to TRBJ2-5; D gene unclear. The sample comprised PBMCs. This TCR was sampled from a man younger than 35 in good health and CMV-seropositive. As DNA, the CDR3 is TGTGCCAGCAGTCGCGGCCAAGAGACCCAGTACTTC. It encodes CASSRGQETQYF.